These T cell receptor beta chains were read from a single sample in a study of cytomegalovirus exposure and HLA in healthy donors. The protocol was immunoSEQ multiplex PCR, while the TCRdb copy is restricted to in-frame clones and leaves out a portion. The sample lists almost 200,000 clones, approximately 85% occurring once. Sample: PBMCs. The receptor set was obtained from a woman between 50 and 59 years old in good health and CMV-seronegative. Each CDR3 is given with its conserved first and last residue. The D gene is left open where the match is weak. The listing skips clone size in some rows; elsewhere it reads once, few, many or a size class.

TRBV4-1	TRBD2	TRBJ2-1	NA	CASSQDLRGGERAQFF	TGCGCCAGCAGCCAAGATCTTAGGGGAGGGGAACGAGCGCAGTTCTTC
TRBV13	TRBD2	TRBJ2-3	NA	CASSSLLAGSTDTQYF	TGTGCCAGCAGCTCCTTACTAGCGGGGTCCACAGATACGCAGTATTTT
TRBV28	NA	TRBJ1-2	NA	CASSLITGPGYTF	TGTGCCAGCAGTTTAATAACAGGGCCTGGCTACACCTTC
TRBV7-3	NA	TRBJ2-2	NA	CASSLYPGPTGELFF	TGTGCCAGCAGCTTATATCCAGGGCCCACCGGGGAGCTGTTTTTT
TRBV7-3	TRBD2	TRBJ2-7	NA	CASSGASGRVAEQYF	TGTGCCAGCAGCGGTGCTAGCGGGAGAGTCGCCGAGCAGTACTTC
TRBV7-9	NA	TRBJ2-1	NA	CASSLITRNEQFF	TGTGCCAGCAGCTTAATCACTAGAAATGAGCAGTTCTTC
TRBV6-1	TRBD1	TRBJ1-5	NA	CASSDRDGQPQHF	TGTGCCAGCAGCGACAGGGACGGTCAGCCCCAGCATTTT
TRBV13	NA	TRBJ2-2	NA	CASSFSSLQTERTGELFF	TGTGCCAGCAGCTTTAGTAGCCTCCAGACAGAACGGACCGGGGAGCTGTTTTTT
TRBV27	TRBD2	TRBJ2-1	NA	CASSLLGTSGRPSRYNEQFF	TGTGCCAGCAGTTTGCTTGGGACTAGCGGGAGGCCCTCTAGATACAATGAGCAGTTCTTC
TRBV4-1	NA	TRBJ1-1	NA	CASSPRTEVTEAFF	TGCGCCAGCAGCCCACGGACAGAGGTCACTGAAGCTTTCTTT
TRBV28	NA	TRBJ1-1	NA	CASGLGDTEAFF	TGTGCCAGCGGTCTGGGAGACACTGAAGCTTTCTTT
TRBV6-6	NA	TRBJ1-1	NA	CASSDRENTEAFF	TGTGCCAGCAGCGACCGGGAGAACACTGAAGCTTTCTTT
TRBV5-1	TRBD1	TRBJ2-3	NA	CASSLVGTGGRDTQYF	TGCGCCAGCAGCTTGGTTGGGACAGGGGGCCGAGATACGCAGTATTTT
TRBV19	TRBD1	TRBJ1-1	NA	CASSPGQGGTEAFF	TGTGCCAGTAGTCCGGGACAGGGGGGGACTGAAGCTTTCTTT
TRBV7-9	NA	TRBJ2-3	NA	CASSSPGMDTQYF	TGTGCCAGCAGCTCCCCGGGGATGGATACGCAGTATTTT
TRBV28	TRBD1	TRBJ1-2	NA	CASSSGQGRYGYTF	TGTGCCAGCAGTTCGGGACAGGGACGGTATGGCTACACCTTC
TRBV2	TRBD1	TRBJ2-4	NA	CASRAGTGTVAKNIQYF	TGTGCCAGCAGGGCCGGGACAGGGACAGTAGCCAAAAACATTCAGTACTTC
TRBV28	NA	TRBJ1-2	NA	CASSLSPVVNYGYTF	TGTGCCAGCAGTTTATCCCCCGTCGTTAACTATGGCTACACCTTC
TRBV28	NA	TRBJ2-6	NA	CASRSSGANVLTF	TGTGCCAGCAGGAGCTCTGGGGCCAACGTCCTGACTTTC
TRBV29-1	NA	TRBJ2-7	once	CSVGSSYEQYF	TGCAGCGTTGGTTCGTCCTACGAGCAGTACTTC
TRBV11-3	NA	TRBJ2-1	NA	CASSLVNNEQFF	TGTGCCAGCAGCTTAGTCAATAATGAGCAGTTCTTC
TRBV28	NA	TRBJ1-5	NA	CASSLLGRNQPQHF	TGTGCCAGCAGTTTATTAGGGAGAAACCAGCCCCAGCATTTT
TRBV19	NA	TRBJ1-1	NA	CASSPAGSTYTEAFF	TGTGCCAGTAGCCCTGCCGGGAGTACCTACACTGAAGCTTTCTTT
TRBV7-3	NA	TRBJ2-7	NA	CASSSEGSRTYEQYF	TGTGCCAGCAGCTCAGAGGGTAGCCGCACCTACGAGCAGTACTTC
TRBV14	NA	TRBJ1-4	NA	CASSQKTVHNEKLFF	TGTGCCAGCAGCCAGAAGACAGTTCATAATGAAAAACTGTTTTTT
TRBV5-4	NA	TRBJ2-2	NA	CASSQARVGTGELFF	TGTGCCAGCAGCCAAGCTCGGGTCGGGACCGGGGAGCTGTTTTTT
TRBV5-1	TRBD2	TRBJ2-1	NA	CASSPLSAGGPFNEQFF	TGCGCCAGCAGCCCCCTTTCAGCGGGAGGGCCTTTTAATGAGCAGTTCTTC
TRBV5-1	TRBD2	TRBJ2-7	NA	CASSLRAGDPYEQYF	TGCGCCAGCAGCTTAAGAGCGGGAGACCCCTACGAGCAGTACTTC
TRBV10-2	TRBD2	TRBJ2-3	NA	CASSGRERGPDTQYF	TGCGCCAGCAGTGGGCGGGAGAGGGGCCCAGATACGCAGTATTTT
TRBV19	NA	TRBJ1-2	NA	CASSRRQYGYTF	TGTGCCAGTAGCCGGCGACAGTATGGCTACACCTTC
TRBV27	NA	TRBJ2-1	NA	CASALRGRGSNEQFF	TGTGCCAGCGCCCTAAGGGGGAGGGGAAGCAATGAGCAGTTCTTC
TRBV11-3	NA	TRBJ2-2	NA	CASSLGLPRQGRAGELFF	TGTGCCAGCAGCTTAGGCCTCCCTCGACAGGGGAGGGCCGGGGAGCTGTTTTTT
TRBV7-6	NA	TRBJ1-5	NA	CASSLSGWYNQPQHF	TGTGCCAGCAGCTTATCAGGGTGGTACAATCAGCCCCAGCATTTT
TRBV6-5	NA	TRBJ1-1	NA	CASSELPRGAEAFF	TGTGCCAGCAGTGAACTCCCCCGAGGCGCTGAAGCTTTCTTT
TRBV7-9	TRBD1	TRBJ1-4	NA	CASSLRRQGREKLFF	TGTGCCAGCAGCTTAAGGCGACAGGGACGTGAAAAACTGTTTTTT
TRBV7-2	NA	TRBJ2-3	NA	CASSLDRDTQYF	TGTGCCAGCAGCTTAGACAGAGATACGCAGTATTTT
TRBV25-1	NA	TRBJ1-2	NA	CASNLTGTGGYTF	TGTGCCAGCAATCTTACAGGGACGGGGGGCTACACCTTC
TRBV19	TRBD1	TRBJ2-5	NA	CASSISGTGGWGQTQYF	TGTGCCAGTAGTATATCTGGAACAGGGGGCTGGGGGCAGACCCAGTACTTC
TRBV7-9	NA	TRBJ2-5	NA	CASSFGETQYF	TGTGCCAGCAGCTTCGGGGAGACCCAGTACTTC
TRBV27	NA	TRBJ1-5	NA	CASSHTGGSNQPQHF	TGTGCCAGCAGCCATACCGGAGGGAGCAATCAGCCCCAGCATTTT
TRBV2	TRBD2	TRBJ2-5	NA	CASSREGETQYF	TGTGCCAGCAGTCGGGAGGGAGAGACCCAGTACTTC
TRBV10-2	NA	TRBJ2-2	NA	CASSESTGAGELFF	TGCGCCAGCAGTGAGTCGACGGGAGCCGGGGAGCTGTTTTTT
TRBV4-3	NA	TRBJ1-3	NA	CASSLGGSGNTIYF	TGCGCCAGCAGCCTCGGGGGATCCGGAAACACCATATATTTT
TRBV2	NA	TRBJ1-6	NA	CASSHGTSDNSPLHF	TGTGCCAGCAGCCACGGGACATCAGATAATTCACCCCTCCACTTT
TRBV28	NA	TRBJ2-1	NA	CASKDRTYNEQFF	TGTGCCAGCAAGGACAGAACCTACAATGAGCAGTTCTTC
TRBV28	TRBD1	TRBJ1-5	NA	CASSLGVDRINQPQHF	TGTGCCAGCAGTTTAGGGGTGGACAGGATAAATCAGCCCCAGCATTTT
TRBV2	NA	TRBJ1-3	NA	CASSDLYSGNTIYF	TGTGCCAGCAGTGATCTATACTCTGGAAACACCATATATTTT
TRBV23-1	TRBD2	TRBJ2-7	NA	CASRGGTSGRTYF	TGCGCCAGCAGGGGGGGGACTAGCGGGAGGACATACTTC
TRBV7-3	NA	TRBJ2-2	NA	CASSFGTGANTGELFF	TGTGCCAGCAGCTTCGGAACAGGAGCTAACACCGGGGAGCTGTTTTTT
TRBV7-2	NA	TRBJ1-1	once	CASSRDTEAFF	TGTGCCAGCAGTCGGGACACTGAAGCTTTCTTT
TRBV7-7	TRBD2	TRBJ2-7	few	CASSPGTGGLDEQYF	TGTGCCAGCAGCCCGGGGACGGGAGGGCTCGACGAGCAGTACTTC
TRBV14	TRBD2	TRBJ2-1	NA	CASSLMPRTSEQFF	TGTGCCAGCAGCTTAATGCCAAGGACTAGCGAGCAGTTCTTC
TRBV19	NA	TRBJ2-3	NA	CASSNFGGTPGTQYF	TGTGCCAGTAGTAACTTTGGGGGGACTCCGGGGACGCAGTATTTT
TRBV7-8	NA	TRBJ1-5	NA	CASSSFPRDNQPQHF	TGTGCCAGCAGCTCCTTTCCCAGGGACAATCAGCCCCAGCATTTT
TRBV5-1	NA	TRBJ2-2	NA	CASSSQAVVNTGELFF	TGCGCCAGCAGCTCCCAAGCGGTAGTGAACACCGGGGAGCTGTTTTTT